Listed below are T cell receptor beta chains from one sample, sequenced in a study of CD8 T cells in ankylosing spondylitis. In TCRdb, the 5' RACE reads were re-called with MiXCR into one record per CDR3 protein. The sample includes about 160,000 distinct CDR3 sequences, more than 40% of them seen just once. Sequenced: synovial fluid, either unsorted or a sorted T cell fraction (not recorded which). The receptors were sampled from a male donor with ankylosing spondylitis. CDR3s include the opening cysteine and the closing phenylalanine or tryptophan. D genes are given only for firm matches. Where a row states a size, it is once, few, many or the class of an expanded clone; other rows omit it.

abundance	d_gene	v_gene	j_gene	CDR3nt	CDR3aa
.	TRBD2	TRBV4-3	TRBJ2-1	TGCGCCAGCAGCCAAGTGAGGCTAGCGGGAGCCCCGAGCTCCTACAATGAGCAGTTCTTC	CASSQVRLAGAPSSYNEQFF
many	.	TRBV4-3	TRBJ2-7	TGCGCCAGCAGCCAAGGGGCAGGGGAACCCTACGAGCAGTACTTC	CASSQGAGEPYEQYF
few	.	TRBV6-5	TRBJ1-1	TGTGCCAGCAGTTTACTGAGGGGGAACACTGAAGCTTTCTTT	CASSLLRGNTEAFF
.	.	TRBV12-3/TRBV12-4	TRBJ2-1	TGTGCCAGCAGTTTAGCCGGGGAGTTCGAGCCCCAAATCCTATACAATGAGCAGTTCTTC	CASSLAGEFEPQILYNEQFF
.	.	TRBV5-1	TRBJ1-4	TGCGCCAGCAGCCGGGATGGACAGCGAGAGCGAGGTCACCATACGTTTTTT	CASSRDGQRERGHHTFF
.	.	TRBV4-1	TRBJ2-1	TGCGCCAGCAGCCAAGAGGTCATACGGCCGTGGGATGAGCAGTTCTTC	CASSQEVIRPWDEQFF
.	.	TRBV14	TRBJ1-6	TGTGCCAGCAGCCAAGGTCGCGGGGTAGGTCATTCACCCCTCCACTTT	CASSQGRGVGHSPLHF
.	.	TRBV2	TRBJ2-3	TGTGCCAGCAGTGACTGGCGGGGCAGCACAGATACGCAGTATTTT	CASSDWRGSTDTQYF
.	TRBD2	TRBV7-8	TRBJ2-7	TGTGCCAGCAGCCCTAATGGGGGGGGTTACGAGCAGTACTTC	CASSPNGGGYEQYF
.	.	TRBV20-1	TRBJ1-4	TGCAGTGCTGAGAATTCGGATGAAAAACTGTTTTTT	CSAENSDEKLFF
few	TRBD1	TRBV29-1	TRBJ2-7	TGCAGCGTTGCGGGACAGGGGGGTTACGAGCAGTACTTC	CSVAGQGGYEQYF
.	.	TRBV12-5	TRBJ1-5	TGTGCTAGTGGTTCCCCGACATACCCCTACAATCAGCCCCAGCATTTT	CASGSPTYPYNQPQHF
.	.	TRBV6-5	TRBJ2-7	TGTGCCAGCAGTTACTCTCAGGGGGGCTACGAGCAGTACTTC	CASSYSQGGYEQYF
many	.	TRBV27	TRBJ2-5	TGTGCCAGCAGCGTAATAGGGACGGACGACGGGACCCAGTACTTC	CASSVIGTDDGTQYF
many	TRBD2	TRBV6-2/TRBV6-3	TRBJ2-7	TGTGCCAGCAGCGTACTAGCGGGAACCTACGAGCAGTACTTC	CASSVLAGTYEQYF
.	.	TRBV7-9	TRBJ1-1	TGTGCCAGCAGCTTAGAGCCCGGGATAGGCACTGAAGCTTTCTTT	CASSLEPGIGTEAFF
.	TRBD1	TRBV29-1	TRBJ2-7	TGCAGCGTTGGTCCTCGGGACAGGGGGATCCCCTACGAGCAGTACTTC	CSVGPRDRGIPYEQYF